The present entry profiles one TCR beta chain with its context. What it binds is unknown. The CDR3 is 14 amino acids. Deletions cut 5 bases from V and 4 bases from J, with 9 bases between. Germline lookup yields CDR1 SNHLY and CDR2 FYNNEI. The data were taken from a study of shared clonotypes between healthy human individuals. The authors distributed each subset's genomic DNA evenly over several immunoSEQ plates. Clones were read by immunoSEQ multiplex PCR, and TCRdb kept only the in-frame ones, dropping some. The sample consists of 1,500,000 or so clones, over 95% of them appearing once. Study findings and constraints: Rarefaction analysis demonstrated incomplete sorted-subset sequencing notwithstanding large depth. Among non-shared clonotypes, generation probabilities were lower than among those shared by all four donors.

The sequencing sample was made of naive CD4+ T cells sorted from blood. As for subset: CD45RA+ positively selected. The J gene is TRBJ2-6, the V gene TRBV2; D uncertain. This clonotype was sampled from a man aged 25 to 40 in good health. As DNA, the CDR3 is TGTGCCAGCAGTAACCCTCGGGGGGCCAACGTCCTGACTTTC. Translated: CASSNPRGANVLTF.